This TCR beta chain was identified during a study of CXCR3-negative and CXCR3-positive naive CD8 T cells. Through 5' RACE with UMI labels, the TRB cDNA libraries were prepared. TCRdb re-called the 5' RACE reads, yielding one record per CDR3 amino acid sequence without DNA. The sample's table shows over 55,000 distinct CDR3 sequences. The V gene's germline CDR1 is SGHVS and CDR2 FQNEAQ. This CDR3 region has 13 residues. The rearrangement joins TRBV7-8 to TRBJ2-5. Sequencing was carried out using memory CD8+ T cells from blood. This TCR was recovered from a human donor in good health. Some clones in this sample may be carry-over from other donors' samples. The CDR3: CASSLEGYRTQYF.